This is a list of T cell receptor beta chains from one sample in a study of cytomegalovirus exposure and HLA in healthy donors. TCRdb's copy holds only in-frame clones and misses some; the assay was immunoSEQ multiplex PCR. The sample gives 150,000 to 200,000 clones, around 84% of which show up once; more than 2% is in the top ten. Sequences were obtained from PBMCs. These receptors all stem from a man younger than 35 in good health and CMV-seropositive. CDR3s leave out the opening cysteine and the closing phenylalanine or tryptophan. Each record gives: V gene, D gene, CDR3 protein. The D gene is left open where the match is weak.

>TRBV19|.
ASSIPGRGRYT
>TRBV9|TRBD1
ASSGGTGEPYNEQF
>TRBV19|TRBD1
ASRQGNQPQH
>TRBV4-2|.
ASSQRSGDITDTQY
>TRBV4-3|TRBD1
ASSQGGDRGRLDGYT
>TRBV5-8|.
ASSLGTAENSPLH
>TRBV7-9|.
ASSSTGSNTEAF
>TRBV6-1|TRBD1
ASRTGPPYNEQF
>TRBV5-1|TRBD2
ASSLDFGGGAVEQY
>TRBV4-3|.
ASSQDSGGSNQPQH
>TRBV19|TRBD1
ASNQGTGLNTEAF
>TRBV7-6|TRBD2
ASSQTSGGASEQF
>TRBV7-8|TRBD1
ASSLVNRGFSYEQY
>TRBV11-3|.
ASSLDSSGANVLT
>TRBV19|.
ASTGNTEAF
>TRBV27|.
ASSFALRTATQY
>TRBV5-1|.
ASSPGVGSIAKNIQY
>TRBV5-6|TRBD2
ASSLARLAGGPPF
>TRBV30|.
AWSVLGPASGANVLT
>TRBV6-4|TRBD2
ASSDSASGGATEQF
>TRBV27|TRBD1
ASSYGTGSGNTIY
>TRBV10-3|TRBD2
ATNLGGTGELF
>TRBV7-8|.
ASSLDRENTEAF
>TRBV30|TRBD1
AWRNQGAGANGLT
>TRBV9|.
ASSQGGAGANGLT
>TRBV23-1|.
LSGSTIY
>TRBV5-1|.
ASSLELSEKLF
>TRBV4-1|.
ASSQVKGIGGEKLF
>TRBV10-2|TRBD1
ASSDGQVLTYEQY
>TRBV2|TRBD1
ASRQGGVDTEAF
>TRBV9|.
ASSVGGGGTTDTQY
>TRBV7-9|.
ASSLRRGNEAF
>TRBV6-5|.
ASRAQGNYEQY
>TRBV11-2|TRBD1
ASSTGTGGAVAF
>TRBV27|TRBD1
ASSFWDRRNTEAF
>TRBV11-2|TRBD1
ASSWTGGGEAF
>TRBV27|.
ASSLGGPGAKNIQY
>TRBV4-2|TRBD1
ASSQTGGVYEQY
>TRBV5-6|TRBD1
ASSPAGTGRPYGYT
>TRBV2|.
ASSEEGESGNTIY
>TRBV2|.
ASSEVVGLGGQETQY
>TRBV15|.
ATSPGAGLNTEAF
>TRBV6-6|TRBD2
ASTPLGAGDYNEQF
>TRBV27|.
ASSGGGVHS
>TRBV18|.
ASSPSVRGMDQPQH